The T cell receptor (beta chain) described here comes from a study of early T cells in non-severe SARS-CoV-2 infection. One entry per CDR3 protein results from TCRdb running MiXCR on the 5' RACE reads. The profile shows around 83,000 distinct CDR3 sequences, about 12% of them singletons. The sample was whole blood, taken at baseline. The receptor was isolated from an adult who was a healthcare worker with PCR-confirmed SARS-CoV-2 infection or an uninfected control (not recorded which).

The CDR3 sequence is CSVGDFSSSYEQYF. The CDR3, as DNA: TGCAGCGTTGGAGACTTCTCTAGCTCCTACGAGCAGTACTTC. This chain joins TRBV29-1 and TRBJ2-7; D is unclear. V lost 4 bases and J lost 0, with 13 bases in between. The CDR3 consists of 14 residues. Germline CDR1 and CDR2: SQVTM and ANQGSEA.